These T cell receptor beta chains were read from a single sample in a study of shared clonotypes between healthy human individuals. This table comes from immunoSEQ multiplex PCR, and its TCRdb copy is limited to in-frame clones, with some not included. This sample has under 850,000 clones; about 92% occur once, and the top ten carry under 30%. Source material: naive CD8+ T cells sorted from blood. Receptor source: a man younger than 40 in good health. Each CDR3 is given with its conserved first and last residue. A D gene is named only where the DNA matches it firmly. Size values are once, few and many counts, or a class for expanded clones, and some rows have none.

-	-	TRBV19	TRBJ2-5	CASSIASRGRYQETQYF	TGTGCCAGTAGTATAGCCAGCCGGGGACGGTACCAAGAGACCCAGTACTTC
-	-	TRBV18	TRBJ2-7	CASSPGREQYF	TGTGCCAGCTCACCAGGGCGGGAGCAGTACTTC
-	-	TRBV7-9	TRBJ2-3	CASSFIGLTDTQYF	TGTGCCAGCAGCTTCATAGGACTCACAGATACGCAGTATTTT
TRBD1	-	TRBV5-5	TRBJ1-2	CASSPGQGLYGYTF	TGTGCCAGCAGCCCGGGACAGGGCCTCTATGGCTACACCTTC
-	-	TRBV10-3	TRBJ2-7	CAIRVAPGEGTYEQYF	TGTGCCATCAGAGTTGCCCCAGGGGAGGGCACCTACGAGCAGTACTTC
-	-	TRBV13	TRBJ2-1	CASSLAQIGTPYLYEQFF	TGTGCCAGCAGCTTAGCCCAAATCGGGACACCGTACCTGTATGAGCAGTTCTTC
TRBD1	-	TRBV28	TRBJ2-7	CASRKDRSLWYEQYF	TGTGCCAGCAGGAAGGACAGGTCCTTATGGTACGAGCAGTACTTC
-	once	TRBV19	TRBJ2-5	CASSSRTRRPETQYF	TGTGCCAGTAGTTCCCGGACTCGGAGGCCAGAGACCCAGTACTTC
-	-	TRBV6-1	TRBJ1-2	CALEGDKHYGYTF	TGTGCCCTAGAAGGGGACAAGCACTATGGCTACACCTTC
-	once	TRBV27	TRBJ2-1	CATKSGVETWVWNEQFF	TGTGCCACCAAATCAGGGGTTGAGACATGGGTTTGGAATGAGCAGTTCTTC
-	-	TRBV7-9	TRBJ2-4	CASSLEVAKNIQYF	TGTGCCAGCAGCTTAGAGGTAGCCAAAAACATTCAGTACTTC
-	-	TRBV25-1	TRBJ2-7	CASSESGADYEQYF	TGTGCCAGCAGTGAATCAGGAGCCGACTACGAGCAGTACTTC